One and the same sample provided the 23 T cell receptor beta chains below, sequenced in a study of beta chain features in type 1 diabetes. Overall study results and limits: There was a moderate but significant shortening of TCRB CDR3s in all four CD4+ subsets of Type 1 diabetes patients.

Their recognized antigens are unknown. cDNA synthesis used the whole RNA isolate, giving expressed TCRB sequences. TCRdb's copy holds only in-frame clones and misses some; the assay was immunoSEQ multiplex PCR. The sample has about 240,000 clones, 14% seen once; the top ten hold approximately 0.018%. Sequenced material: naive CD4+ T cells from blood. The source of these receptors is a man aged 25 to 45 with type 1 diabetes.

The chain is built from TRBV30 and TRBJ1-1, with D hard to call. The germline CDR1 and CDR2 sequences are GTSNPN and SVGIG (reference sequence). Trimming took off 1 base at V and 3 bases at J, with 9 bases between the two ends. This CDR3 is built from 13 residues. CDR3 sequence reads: CAWSASRDTEAFF. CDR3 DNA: TGTGCCTGGAGTGCCTCGAGGGACACTGAAGCTTTCTTT.

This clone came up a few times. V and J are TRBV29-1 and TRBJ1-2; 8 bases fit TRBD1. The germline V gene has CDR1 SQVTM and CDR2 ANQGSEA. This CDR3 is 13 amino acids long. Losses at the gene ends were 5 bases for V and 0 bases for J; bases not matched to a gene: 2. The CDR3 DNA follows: TGCAGCGTTCAGGGGGCGCCTAACTATGGCTACACCTTC. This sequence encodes CSVQGAPNYGYTF.

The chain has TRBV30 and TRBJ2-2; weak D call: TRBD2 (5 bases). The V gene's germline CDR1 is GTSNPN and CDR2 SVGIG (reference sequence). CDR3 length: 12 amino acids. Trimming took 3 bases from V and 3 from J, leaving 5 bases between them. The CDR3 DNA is TGTGCCTGGAGGCGGGACACCGGGGAGCTGTTTTTT. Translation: CAWRRDTGELFF.

The CDR3 spells CASQQRGWDSSYNEQFF. The CDR3 region has the DNA TGTGCCAGCCAGCAAAGAGGTTGGGACTCTTCCTACAATGAGCAGTTCTTC. The V and J genes are TRBV21-1 and TRBJ2-1; no check of the table's D call, TRBD2, against the DNA was made. TRBV21-1 is described as a pseudogene. The CDR3 extends over 17 amino acids.

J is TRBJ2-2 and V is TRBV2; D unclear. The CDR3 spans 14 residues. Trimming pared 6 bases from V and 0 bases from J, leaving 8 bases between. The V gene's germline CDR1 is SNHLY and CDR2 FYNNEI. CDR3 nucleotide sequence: TGTGCCAGCAGGGGCAGGCCGAACACCGGGGAGCTGTTTTTT. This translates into CASRGRPNTGELFF.

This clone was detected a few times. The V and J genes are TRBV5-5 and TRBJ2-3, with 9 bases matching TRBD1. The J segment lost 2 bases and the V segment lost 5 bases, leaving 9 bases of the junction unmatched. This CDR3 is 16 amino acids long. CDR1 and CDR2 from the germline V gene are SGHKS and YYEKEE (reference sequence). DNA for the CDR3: TGTGCCAGCAGGTCGGGACAGGGTAAGGCCACAGATACGCAGTATTTT. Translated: CASRSGQGKATDTQYF.

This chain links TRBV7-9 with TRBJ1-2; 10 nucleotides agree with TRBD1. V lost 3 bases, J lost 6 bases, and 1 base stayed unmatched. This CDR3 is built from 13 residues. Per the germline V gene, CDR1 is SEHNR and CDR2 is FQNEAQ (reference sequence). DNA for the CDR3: TGTGCCAGCAGCTTGACAGGGGGCGATGGCTACACCTTC. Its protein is CASSLTGGDGYTF.

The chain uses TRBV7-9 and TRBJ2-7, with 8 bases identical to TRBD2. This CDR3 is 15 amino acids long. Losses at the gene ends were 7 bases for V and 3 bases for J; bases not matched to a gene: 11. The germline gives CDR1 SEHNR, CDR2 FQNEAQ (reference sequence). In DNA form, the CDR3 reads TGTGCCAGCACAAACGGAGCGGGAGAATTCTACGAGCAGTACTTC. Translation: CASTNGAGEFYEQYF.

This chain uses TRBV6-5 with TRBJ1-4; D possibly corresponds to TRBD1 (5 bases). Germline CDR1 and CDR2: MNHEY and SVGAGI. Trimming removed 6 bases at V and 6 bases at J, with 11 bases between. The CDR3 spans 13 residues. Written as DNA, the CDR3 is TGTGCCAGCAGGGAGGGAGGGGATGAAAAACTGTTTTTT. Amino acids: CASREGGDEKLFF.

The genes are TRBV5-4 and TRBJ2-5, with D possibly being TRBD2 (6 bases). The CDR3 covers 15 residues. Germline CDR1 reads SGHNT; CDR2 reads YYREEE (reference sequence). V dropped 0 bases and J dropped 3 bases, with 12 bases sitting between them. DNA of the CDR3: TGTGCCAGCAGCTTGGTTGGGGGGTCGGAAGAGACCCAGTACTTC. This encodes CASSLVGGSEETQYF.

The CDR3 spells CATSSPKEAGQETQYF. Written as DNA, the CDR3 is TGTGCCACCAGCAGTCCCAAGGAAGCGGGGCAAGAGACCCAGTACTTC. The chain couples TRBV15 to TRBJ2-5, with 7 bases identical to TRBD2. Unmatched junction bases numbered 9, after V lost 3 bases and J lost 2 bases. The length of the CDR3 is 16 residues. CDR1 LNHNV and CDR2 YYDKDF come from the germline V gene (reference sequence).

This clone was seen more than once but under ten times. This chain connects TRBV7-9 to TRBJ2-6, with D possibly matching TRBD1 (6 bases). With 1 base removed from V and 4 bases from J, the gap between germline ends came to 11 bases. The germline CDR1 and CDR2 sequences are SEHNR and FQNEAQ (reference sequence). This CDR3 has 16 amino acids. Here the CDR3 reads CASSLVGTLGANVLTF. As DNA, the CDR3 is TGTGCCAGCAGCTTAGTTGGGACACTCGGGGCCAACGTCCTGACTTTC.

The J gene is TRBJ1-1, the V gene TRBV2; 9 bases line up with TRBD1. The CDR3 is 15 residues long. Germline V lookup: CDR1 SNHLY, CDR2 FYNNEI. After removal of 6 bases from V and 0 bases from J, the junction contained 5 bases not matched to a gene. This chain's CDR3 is CASRATGGMNTEAFF. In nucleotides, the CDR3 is TGTGCCAGCAGAGCCACAGGGGGCATGAACACTGAAGCTTTCTTT.

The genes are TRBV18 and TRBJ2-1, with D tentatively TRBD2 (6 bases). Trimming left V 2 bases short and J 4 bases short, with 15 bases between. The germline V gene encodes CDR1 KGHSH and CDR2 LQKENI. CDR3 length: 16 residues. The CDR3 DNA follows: TGTGCCAGCTCACCATTCGCGTCTAGCGAATACAATGAGCAGTTCTTC. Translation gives CASSPFASSEYNEQFF.

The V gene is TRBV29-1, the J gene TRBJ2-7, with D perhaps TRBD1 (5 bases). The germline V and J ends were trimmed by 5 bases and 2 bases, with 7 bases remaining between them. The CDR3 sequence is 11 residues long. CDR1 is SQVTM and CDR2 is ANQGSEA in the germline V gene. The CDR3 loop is CSVPGTYEQYF. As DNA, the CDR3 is TGCAGCGTTCCAGGGACCTACGAGCAGTACTTC.

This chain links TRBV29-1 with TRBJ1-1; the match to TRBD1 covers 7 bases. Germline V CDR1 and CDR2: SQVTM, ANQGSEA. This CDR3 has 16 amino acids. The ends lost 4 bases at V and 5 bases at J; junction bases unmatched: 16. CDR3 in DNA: TGCAGCGTTGGGTTGAGTTTAACAGGGGCGCGGACTGAAGCTTTCTTT. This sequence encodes CSVGLSLTGARTEAFF.

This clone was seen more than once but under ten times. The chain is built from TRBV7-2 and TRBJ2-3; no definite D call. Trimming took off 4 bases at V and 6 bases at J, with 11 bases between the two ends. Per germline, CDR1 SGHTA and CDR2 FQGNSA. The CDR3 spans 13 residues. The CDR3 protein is CASSSTPGDTQYF. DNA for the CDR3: TGTGCCAGCAGCTCCACGCCCGGGGATACGCAGTATTTT.

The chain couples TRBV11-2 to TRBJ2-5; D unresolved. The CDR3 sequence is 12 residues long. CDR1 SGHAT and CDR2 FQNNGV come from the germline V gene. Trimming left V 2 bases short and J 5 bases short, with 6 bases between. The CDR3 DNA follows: TGTGCCAGCAGCTTAAGCCGGGAGACCCAGTACTTC. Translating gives CASSLSRETQYF.

The CDR3 DNA reads TGTGCCAGCAGCTTACCGCTGACAGGGAACATCATGAACACTGAAGCTTTCTTT. It is translated as CASSLPLTGNIMNTEAFF. V gene TRBV7-2 combines with J gene TRBJ1-1; 7 nucleotides line up with TRBD1. The germline V gene encodes CDR1 SGHTA and CDR2 FQGNSA. The CDR3 has 18 amino acids. J was trimmed by 0 bases and V by 2 bases; bases with no gene match: 12.

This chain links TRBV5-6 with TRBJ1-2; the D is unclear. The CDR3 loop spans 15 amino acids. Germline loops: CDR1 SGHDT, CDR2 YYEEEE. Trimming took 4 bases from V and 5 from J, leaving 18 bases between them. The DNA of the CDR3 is TGTGCCAGCAGCGGGAGGCGAACCCGGGCTTATGGCTACACCTTC. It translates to CASSGRRTRAYGYTF. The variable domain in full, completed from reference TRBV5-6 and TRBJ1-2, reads DAGVTQSPTHLIKTRGQQVTLRCSPKSGHDTVSWYQQALGQGPQFIFQYYEEEERQRGNFPDRFSGHQFPNYSSELNVNALLLGDSALYLCASSGRRTRAYGYTFGSGTRLTVV.

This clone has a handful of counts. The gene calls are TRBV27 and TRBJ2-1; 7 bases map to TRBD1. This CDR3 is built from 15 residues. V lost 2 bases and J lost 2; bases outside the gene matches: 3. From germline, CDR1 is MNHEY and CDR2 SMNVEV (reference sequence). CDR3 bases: TGTGCCAGCAGTTTACGGGGACAGACCTACAATGAGCAGTTCTTC. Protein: CASSLRGQTYNEQFF.

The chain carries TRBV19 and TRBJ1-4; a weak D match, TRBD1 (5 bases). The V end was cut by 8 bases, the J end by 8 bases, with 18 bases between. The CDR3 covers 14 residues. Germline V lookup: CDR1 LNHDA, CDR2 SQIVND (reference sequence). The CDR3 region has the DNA TGTGCCAGTTCTGGGGACTCCCCGGAGGAAAAACTGTTTTTT. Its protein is CASSGDSPEEKLFF.

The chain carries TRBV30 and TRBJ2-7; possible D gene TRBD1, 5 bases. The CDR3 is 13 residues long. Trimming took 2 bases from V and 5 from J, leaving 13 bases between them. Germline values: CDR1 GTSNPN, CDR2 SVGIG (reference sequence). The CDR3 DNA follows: TGTGCCTGGAGTCCAGGGATAGACCACGAGCAGTACTTC. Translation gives CAWSPGIDHEQYF.